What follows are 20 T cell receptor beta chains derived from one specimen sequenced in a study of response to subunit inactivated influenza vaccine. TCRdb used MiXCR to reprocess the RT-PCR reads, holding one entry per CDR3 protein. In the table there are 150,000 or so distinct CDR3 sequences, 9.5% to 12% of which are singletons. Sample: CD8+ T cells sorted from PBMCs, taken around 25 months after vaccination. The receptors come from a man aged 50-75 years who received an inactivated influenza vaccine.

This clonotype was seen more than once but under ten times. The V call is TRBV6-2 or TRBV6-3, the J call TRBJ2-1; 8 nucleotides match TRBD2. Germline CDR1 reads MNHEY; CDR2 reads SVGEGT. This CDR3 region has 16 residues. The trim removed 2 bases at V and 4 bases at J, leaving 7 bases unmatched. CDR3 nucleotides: TGTGCCAGCAGTTACCCCGCGGGGGGCTTATACAATGAGCAGTTCTTC. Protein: CASSYPAGGLYNEQFF.

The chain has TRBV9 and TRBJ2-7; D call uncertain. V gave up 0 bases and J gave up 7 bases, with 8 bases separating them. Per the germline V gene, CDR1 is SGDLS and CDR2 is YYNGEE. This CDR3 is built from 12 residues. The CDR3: CASSVAFGEQYF. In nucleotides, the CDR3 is TGTGCCAGCAGCGTAGCTTTTGGGGAGCAGTACTTC.

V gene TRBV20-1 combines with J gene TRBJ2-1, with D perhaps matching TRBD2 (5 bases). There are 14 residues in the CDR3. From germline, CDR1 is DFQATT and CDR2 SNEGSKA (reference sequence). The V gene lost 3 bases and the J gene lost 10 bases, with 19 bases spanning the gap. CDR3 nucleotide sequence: TGCAGTGCTAGTTCCAGCGGACCCGAGGGAGAGCAGTTCTTC. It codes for CSASSSGPEGEQFF.

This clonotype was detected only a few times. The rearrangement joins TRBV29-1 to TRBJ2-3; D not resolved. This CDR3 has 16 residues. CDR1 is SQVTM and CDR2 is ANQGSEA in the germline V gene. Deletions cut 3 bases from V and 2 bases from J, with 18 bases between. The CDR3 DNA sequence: TGCAGCGTTGACGGGTTGGCGGAACCAAACACAGATACGCAGTATTTT. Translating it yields CSVDGLAEPNTDTQYF.

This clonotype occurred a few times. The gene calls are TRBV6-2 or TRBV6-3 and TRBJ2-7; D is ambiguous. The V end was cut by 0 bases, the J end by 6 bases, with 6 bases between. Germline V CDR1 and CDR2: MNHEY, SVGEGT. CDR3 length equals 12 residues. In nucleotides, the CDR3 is TGTGCCAGCAGTTACTCGAAAAGCGAGCAGTACTTC. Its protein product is CASSYSKSEQYF.

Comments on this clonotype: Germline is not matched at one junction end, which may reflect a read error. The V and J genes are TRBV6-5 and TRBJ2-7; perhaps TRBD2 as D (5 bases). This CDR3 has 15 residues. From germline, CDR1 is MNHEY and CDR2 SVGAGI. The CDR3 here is CASCYSREHPPEQYF. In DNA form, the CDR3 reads TGTGCCAGCTGTTACTCACGGGAACACCCCCCTGAGCAGTACTTC.

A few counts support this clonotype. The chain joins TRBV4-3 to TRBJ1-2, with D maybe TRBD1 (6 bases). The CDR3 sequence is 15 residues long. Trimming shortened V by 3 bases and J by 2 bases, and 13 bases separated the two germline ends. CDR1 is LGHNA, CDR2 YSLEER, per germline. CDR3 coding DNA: TGCGCCAGCAGCCACACCACAGGGATGAACTATGGCTACACCTTC. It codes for CASSHTTGMNYGYTF.

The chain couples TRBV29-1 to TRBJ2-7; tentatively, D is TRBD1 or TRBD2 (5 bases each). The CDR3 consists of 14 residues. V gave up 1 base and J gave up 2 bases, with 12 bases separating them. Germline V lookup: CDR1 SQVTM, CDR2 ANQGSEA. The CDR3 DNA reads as TGCAGCGTTGAAGTTGGGACGGTGACCTACGAGCAGTACTTC. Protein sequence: CSVEVGTVTYEQYF.

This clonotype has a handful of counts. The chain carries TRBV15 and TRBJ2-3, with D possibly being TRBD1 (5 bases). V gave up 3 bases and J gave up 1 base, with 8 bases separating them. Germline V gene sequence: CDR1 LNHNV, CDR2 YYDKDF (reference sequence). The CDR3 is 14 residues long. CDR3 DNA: TGTGCCACCAGCAGTATCAGGGGCACAGATACGCAGTATTTT. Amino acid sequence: CATSSIRGTDTQYF.

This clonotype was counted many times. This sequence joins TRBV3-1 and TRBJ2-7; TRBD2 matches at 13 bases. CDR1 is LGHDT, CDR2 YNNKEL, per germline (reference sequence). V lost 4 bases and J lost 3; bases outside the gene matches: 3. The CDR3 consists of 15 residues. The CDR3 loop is CASSLGLAGVYEQYF. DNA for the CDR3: TGTGCCAGCAGCCTCGGACTAGCGGGAGTCTACGAGCAGTACTTC.

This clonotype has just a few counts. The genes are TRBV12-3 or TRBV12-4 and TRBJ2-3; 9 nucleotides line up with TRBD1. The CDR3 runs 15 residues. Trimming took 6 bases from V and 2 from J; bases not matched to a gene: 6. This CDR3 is CASSPGQGTTDTQYF. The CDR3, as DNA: TGTGCCAGCAGCCCGGGACAGGGTACCACAGATACGCAGTATTTT.

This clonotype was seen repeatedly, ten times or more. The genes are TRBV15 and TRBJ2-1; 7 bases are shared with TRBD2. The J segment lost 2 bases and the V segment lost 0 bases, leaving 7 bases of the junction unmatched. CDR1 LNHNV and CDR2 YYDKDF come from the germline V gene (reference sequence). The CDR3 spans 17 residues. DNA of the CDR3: TGTGCCACCAGCAGAGAAGGCTCGCTAGCGGCCTACAATGAGCAGTTCTTC. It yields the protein CATSREGSLAAYNEQFF.

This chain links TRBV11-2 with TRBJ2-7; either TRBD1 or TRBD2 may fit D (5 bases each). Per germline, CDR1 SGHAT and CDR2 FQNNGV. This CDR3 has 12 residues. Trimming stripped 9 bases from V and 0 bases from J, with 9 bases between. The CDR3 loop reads CASNGGSYEQYF. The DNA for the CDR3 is TGTGCCAGTAATGGGGGCTCCTACGAGCAGTACTTC.

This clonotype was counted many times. DNA for the CDR3: TGTGCCAGCGTGGGCGGGAGCTCCTACAATGAGCAGTTCTTC. Translating gives CASVGGSSYNEQFF. This rearrangement joins TRBV28 to TRBJ2-1, with TRBD2 identical over 7 bases. This CDR3 region has 14 residues. Looked up from germline, CDR1 is MDHEN and CDR2 is SYDVKM. V was pared by 8 bases and J by 0 bases, with 4 bases of the junction left unmatched.

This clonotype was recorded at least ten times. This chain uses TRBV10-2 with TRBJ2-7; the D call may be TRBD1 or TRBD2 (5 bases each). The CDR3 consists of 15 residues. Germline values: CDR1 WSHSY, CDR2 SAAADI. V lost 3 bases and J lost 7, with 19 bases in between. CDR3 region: CASSDPPGSSGEQYF. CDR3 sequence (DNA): TGCGCCAGCAGTGATCCGCCAGGGTCTTCGGGGGAGCAGTACTTC.

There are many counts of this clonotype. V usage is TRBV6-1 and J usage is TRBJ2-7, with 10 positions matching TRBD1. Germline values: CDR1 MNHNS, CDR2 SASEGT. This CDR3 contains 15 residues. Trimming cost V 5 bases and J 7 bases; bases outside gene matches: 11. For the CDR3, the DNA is TGTGCCAGCAGTCGCGTAAGACAGGGGGCGGGGGAGCAGTACTTC. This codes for CASSRVRQGAGEQYF.

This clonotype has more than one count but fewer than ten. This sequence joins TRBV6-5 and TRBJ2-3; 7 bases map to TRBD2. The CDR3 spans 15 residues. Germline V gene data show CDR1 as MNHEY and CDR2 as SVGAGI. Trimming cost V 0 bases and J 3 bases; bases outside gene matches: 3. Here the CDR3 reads CASSYSMGGTDTQYF. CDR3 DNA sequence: TGTGCCAGCAGTTACTCGATGGGGGGGACAGATACGCAGTATTTT.

CDR3: CASSLVGTSGGPEQFF. CDR3 coding DNA: TGTGCCAGCAGCTTAGTCGGGACTAGCGGGGGTCCGGAGCAGTTCTTC. J is TRBJ2-1 and V is TRBV7-6; 14 bases line up with TRBD2. V lost 1 base to trimming and J lost 10 bases; unmatched junction nucleotides: 6. Germline assignment: CDR1 SGHVS and CDR2 FNYEAQ. The CDR3 is 16 amino acids.

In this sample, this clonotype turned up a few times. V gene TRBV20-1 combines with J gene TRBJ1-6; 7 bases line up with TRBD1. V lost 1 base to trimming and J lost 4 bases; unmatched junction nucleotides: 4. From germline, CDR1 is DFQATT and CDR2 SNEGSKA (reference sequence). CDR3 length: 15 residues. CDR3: CSARGEGQYNSPLHF. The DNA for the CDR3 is TGCAGTGCTAGAGGGGAGGGACAGTATAATTCACCCCTCCACTTT.

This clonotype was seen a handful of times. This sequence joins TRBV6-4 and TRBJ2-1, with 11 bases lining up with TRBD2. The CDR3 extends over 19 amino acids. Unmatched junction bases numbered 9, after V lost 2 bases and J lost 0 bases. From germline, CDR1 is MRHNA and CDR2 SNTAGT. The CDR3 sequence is CASSDEGTSGVSSYNEQFF. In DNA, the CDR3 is TGTGCCAGCAGTGACGAAGGGACTAGCGGTGTTAGCTCCTACAATGAGCAGTTCTTC.